This T cell receptor (beta chain) was recovered during a study of beta chain features in type 1 diabetes. V lost 0 bases to trimming and J lost 6 bases, with 16 bases between them. This CDR3 spans 16 amino acids. Germline assignment: CDR1 SGHVS and CDR2 FNYEAQ. Expressed TCRB transcripts were sequenced because the entire RNA isolate underwent reverse transcription. The table came from immunoSEQ multiplex PCR; TCRdb's copy has only in-frame clones and leaves some out. The sample comprises fewer than 550,000 clones, about 10% of which are singletons, and 0.035% to 0.05% rests with the top ten. The sample taken for sequencing was naive CD4+ T cells from blood. The rearrangement uses TRBV7-6 and TRBJ2-3, with a weak D call TRBD2 (6 bases). The TCR comes from a woman aged 18-30 years in good health. The CDR3 loop is CASSLAITGETDTQYF. The DNA for the CDR3 is TGTGCCAGCAGCTTAGCGATTACGGGAGAGACGGATACGCAGTATTTT. The full variable domain, completed using reference TRBV7-6 and TRBJ2-3, is GAGVSQSPRYKVTKRGQDVALRCDPISGHVSLYWYRQALGQGPEFLTYFNYEAQQDKSGLPNDRFSAERPEGSISTLTIQRTEQRDSAMYRCASSLAITGETDTQYFGPGTRLTVL.